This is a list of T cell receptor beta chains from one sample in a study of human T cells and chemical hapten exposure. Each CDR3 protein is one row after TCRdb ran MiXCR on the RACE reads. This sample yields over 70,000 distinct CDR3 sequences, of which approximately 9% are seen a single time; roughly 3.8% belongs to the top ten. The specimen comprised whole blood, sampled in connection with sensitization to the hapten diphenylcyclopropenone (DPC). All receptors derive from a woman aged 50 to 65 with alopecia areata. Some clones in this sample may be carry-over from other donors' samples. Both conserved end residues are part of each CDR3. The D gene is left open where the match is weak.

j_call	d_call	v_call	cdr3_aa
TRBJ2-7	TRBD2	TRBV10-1	CASSERGGSFYEQYF
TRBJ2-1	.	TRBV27	CASSDGRLNNEQFF
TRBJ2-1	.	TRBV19	CASSSWELYNEQFF
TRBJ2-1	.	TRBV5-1	CASSLGGNEQFF
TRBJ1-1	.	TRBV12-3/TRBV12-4	CASSPRDGKMNTEAFF
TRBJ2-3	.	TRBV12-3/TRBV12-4	CASTPHPPGAYTDTQYF
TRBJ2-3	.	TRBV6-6	CASQYGVTDTQYF
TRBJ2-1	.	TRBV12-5	CASGRLSSSGEQFF
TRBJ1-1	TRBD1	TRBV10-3	CAISEIIQGGTEAFF
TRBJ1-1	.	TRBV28	CASSFLQGNTEAFF
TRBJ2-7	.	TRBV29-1	CSVEGSGNYEQYF
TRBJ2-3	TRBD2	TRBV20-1	CSAAPTSGRRDTQYF
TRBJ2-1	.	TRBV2	CANSRDNEQFF
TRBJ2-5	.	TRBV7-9	CASIGSRKETQYF
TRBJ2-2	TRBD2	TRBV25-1	CASTPSGGAGELFF
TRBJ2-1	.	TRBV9	CASSATRRNEQFF
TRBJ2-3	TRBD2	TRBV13	CASSFGGSLDTQYF
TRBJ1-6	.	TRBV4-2	CASSPLSRESPLHF
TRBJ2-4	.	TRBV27	CASSFLNIQYF
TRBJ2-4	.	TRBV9	CASSVGSVNPNIQYF
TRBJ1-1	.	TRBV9	CASSVVPGAGRDTEAFF
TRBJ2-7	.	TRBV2	CASSVYEQYF
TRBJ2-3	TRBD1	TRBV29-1	CSVDRENTQYF
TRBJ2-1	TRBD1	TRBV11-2	CASSVIWDRVNNEQFF
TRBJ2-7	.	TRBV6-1	CASSEVESPLSPYEQYF
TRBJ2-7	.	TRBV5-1	CASSLRSSYEQYF
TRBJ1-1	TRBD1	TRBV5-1	CASSWTGRSANTEAFF
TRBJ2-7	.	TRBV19	CASSLRDRTYEQYF
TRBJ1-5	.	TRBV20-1	CSARTPPRGNQPQHF
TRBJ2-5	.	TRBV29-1	CSVFDWIQETQYF
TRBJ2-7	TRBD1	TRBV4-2	CASSPTPGQAYEQYF
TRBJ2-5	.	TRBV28	CASSPRDSSWETQYF
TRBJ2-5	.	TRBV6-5	CASSPVLGSQETQYF
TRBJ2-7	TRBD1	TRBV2	CASSTPPQETGIVEQYF
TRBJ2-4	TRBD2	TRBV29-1	CSVTPGGNIQYF
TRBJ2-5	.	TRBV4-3	CASSQGLVKETQYF
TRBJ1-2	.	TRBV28	CASSLEGRYGYTF
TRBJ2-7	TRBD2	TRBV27	CASSFGTREGPSSYEQYF
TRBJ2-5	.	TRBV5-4	CASSLNEETQYF
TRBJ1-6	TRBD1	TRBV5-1	CASSLDRGAYNSPLHF
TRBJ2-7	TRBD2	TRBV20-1	CSASGGRAVYEQYF
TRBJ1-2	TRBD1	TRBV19	CASSPNRGGGYTF
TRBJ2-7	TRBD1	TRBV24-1	CATSDLTGGEQYF
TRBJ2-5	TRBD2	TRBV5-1	CASSPHGAGDQETQYF
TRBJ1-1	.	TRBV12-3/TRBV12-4	CASSPRGQNTEAFF
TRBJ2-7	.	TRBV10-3	CAISESSTDYSYEQYF
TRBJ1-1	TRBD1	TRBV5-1	CASSSGTGETEAFF
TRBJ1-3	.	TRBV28	CASSPTGAGNTIYF
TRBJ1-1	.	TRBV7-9	CASSFAFLNTEAFF
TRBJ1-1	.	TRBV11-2	CASSKGRTEAFF
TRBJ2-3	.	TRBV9	CASSWGLRSTDTQYF
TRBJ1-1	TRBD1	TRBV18	CASSPRQGIDTEAFF
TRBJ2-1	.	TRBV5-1	CASSLAGSLYNEQFF
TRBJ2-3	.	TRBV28	CASTIQTSQGTQYF
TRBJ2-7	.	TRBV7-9	CASSPLGPYEQYF
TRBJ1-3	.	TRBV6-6	CASRNLPSRQGNTIYF
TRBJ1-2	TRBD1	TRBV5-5	CASSFRDREWDGYTF
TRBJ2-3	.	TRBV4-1	CASSQDGDVTDTQYF
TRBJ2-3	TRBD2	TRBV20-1	CSARGLAGTDTQYF
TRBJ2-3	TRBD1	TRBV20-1	CSAPSRDSFTDTQYF